This entry lists 22 T cell receptor beta chains sequenced from one sample in a study of blood T cell repertoires in COVID-19. Profiling relied on immunoSEQ multiplex PCR, and the TCRdb table lists in-frame clones only, not all of them. The data show more than 45,000 clones, with roughly 84% seen just once and over 4.5% held by the top ten. Source material: peripheral blood. Receptors were obtained from a woman aged 55-70 years with acute or convalescent COVID-19.

In DNA, the CDR3 is TGTGCCAGCAGCCCCGACAGGGCGGCCGGGGAGCTGTTTTTT. Translation gives CASSPDRAAGELFF. The chain combines TRBV6-5 with TRBJ2-2; TRBD1 matches 7 bases. The ends lost 6 bases at V and 6 bases at J; junction bases unmatched: 7. Per the germline V gene, CDR1 is MNHEY and CDR2 is SVGAGI. This CDR3 contains 14 residues.

The J gene is TRBJ1-5, the V gene TRBV6-5, with D maybe TRBD1 (5 bases). The CDR3 has 12 residues. Germline assignment: CDR1 MNHEY and CDR2 SVGAGI. V lost 6 bases and J 5 bases, leaving 8 bases between the germline ends. The CDR3 DNA reads as TGTGCCAGCAGCCAGGGTGATCAGCCCCAGCATTTT. Translating it yields CASSQGDQPQHF.

The V call is TRBV7-3, the J call TRBJ2-5; 10 nucleotides match TRBD2. The CDR3 has 19 residues. The germline V gene encodes CDR1 SGHTA and CDR2 FQGTGA. J gave up 4 bases and V 1 base, and 15 bases lay outside the gene matches. The CDR3 nucleotides are TGTGCCAGCAGCTTAATAGGGTCGGTTAGTAGCGGGGGGCGAGAGACCCAGTACTTC. Translating gives CASSLIGSVSSGGRETQYF.

The rearrangement links TRBV7-2 to TRBJ2-1; perhaps TRBD2 as D (7 bases). Germline CDR1 reads SGHTA; CDR2 reads FQGNSA. Trimming removed 5 bases from V and 6 bases from J, with 17 bases in between. The CDR3 contains 15 residues. The CDR3 DNA follows: TGTGCCAGCAGCCCGGGGGGCCCCCCTGGCAATGAGCAGTTCTTC. The encoded protein is CASSPGGPPGNEQFF. Filled out from reference TRBV7-2 and TRBJ2-1, the complete variable domain reads GAGVSQSPSNKVTEKGKDVELRCDPISGHTALYWYRQSLGQGLEFLIYFQGNSAPDKSGLPSDRFSAERTGGSVSTLTIQRTQQEDSAVYLCASSPGGPPGNEQFFGPGTRLTVL.

The chain carries TRBV29-1 and TRBJ1-1, with D hard to call. V lost 6 bases to trimming and J lost 4 bases, with 12 bases between them. Germline-derived CDR1 and CDR2 are SQVTM and ANQGSEA. The CDR3 runs to 12 residues. DNA for the CDR3: TGCAGCGTGACTCTTACGGGCACTGAAGCTTTCTTT. Translated: CSVTLTGTEAFF.

This chain connects TRBV11-1 to TRBJ2-7, with TRBD2 matching 9 bases. This CDR3 region has 16 residues. J lost 0 bases, V lost 5 bases, and 8 bases had no gene match. CDR1 is SGHAT, CDR2 FQDESV, per germline (reference sequence). In DNA form, the CDR3 reads TGTGCCAGCAGCGATCCCGGACTAGCGAACTCCTACGAGCAGTACTTC. Its protein is CASSDPGLANSYEQYF. The entire variable domain, with the rest obtained from reference TRBV11-1 and TRBJ2-7, is as follows: EAEVAQSPRYKITEKSQAVAFWCDPISGHATLYWYRQILGQGPELLVQFQDESVVDDSQLPKDRFSAERLKGVDSTLKIQPAELGDSAMYLCASSDPGLANSYEQYFGPGTRLTVT.

In DNA form, the CDR3 reads TGCGCCAGCAGCTTGTCCGGGGCTGGAAACACCATATATTTT. Translated: CASSLSGAGNTIYF. The chain combines TRBV5-1 with TRBJ1-3; D is ambiguous. Trimming cost V 1 base and J 2 bases, with 7 bases left between them. CDR1 and CDR2 (germline): SGHRS, YFSETQ. The CDR3 runs to 14 residues.

This chain connects TRBV25-1 to TRBJ2-1; the match to TRBD2 covers 7 bases. After removal of 5 bases from V and 13 bases from J, the junction contained 14 bases not matched to a gene. The CDR3 extends over 14 amino acids. From germline, CDR1 is MGHDK and CDR2 SYGVNS. CDR3 region: CASSSNRLAAPQFF. The DNA of the CDR3 is TGTGCCAGCAGTTCAAACCGACTAGCCGCCCCTCAGTTCTTC.

The chain links TRBV25-1 to TRBJ1-2; TRBD1 might be the D (6 bases). The CDR3 totals 13 residues. V was cut by 5 bases and J by 7 bases, with 14 bases left in between. Germline assignment: CDR1 MGHDK and CDR2 SYGVNS. This CDR3 is CASSWSSGAGYTF. CDR3 DNA: TGTGCCAGCAGTTGGTCGTCAGGGGCTGGCTACACCTTC.

In DNA, the CDR3 is TGTGCCAGCAGTTACTTCGGGGAAAAGGGTGAAAAACTGTTTTTT. Residues: CASSYFGEKGEKLFF. J is TRBJ1-4 and V is TRBV6-5, with D uncertain. CDR1 and CDR2 from the germline V gene are MNHEY and SVGAGI. This CDR3 contains 15 residues. Trimming removed 1 base from V and 7 bases from J, with 13 bases in between.

The chain employs TRBV19 and TRBJ2-2, with 8 bases that match TRBD1. The V and J ends lost 2 bases and 7 bases, in that order; junction bases with no gene match: 9. This CDR3 contains 16 residues. CDR1 and CDR2 (germline): LNHDA, SQIVND (reference sequence). The CDR3 loop reads CASSINGQGASGELFF. The CDR3 region has the DNA TGTGCCAGTAGTATAAACGGGCAGGGGGCGAGCGGGGAGCTGTTTTTT.

The genes are TRBV4-1 and TRBJ2-3; 7 bases are shared with TRBD2. The V and J ends lost 1 base and 5 bases, in that order; junction bases with no gene match: 15. The CDR3 length is 18 residues. Germline values: CDR1 MGHRA, CDR2 YSYEKL. The CDR3 region is CASSQAPGRGGRGDTQYF. DNA of the CDR3: TGCGCCAGCAGCCAAGCTCCCGGTCGGGGAGGGAGGGGAGATACGCAGTATTTT.

The J gene is TRBJ2-1, the V gene TRBV7-2, with 10 bases fitting TRBD2. Looked up from germline, CDR1 is SGHTA and CDR2 is FQGNSA. V dropped 1 base and J dropped 14; count of bases not matched to a gene: 5. The CDR3 runs 13 residues. CDR3 DNA sequence: TGTGCCAGCAGCTTAGGGACTAGCGGAGGGGAGTTCTTC. It specifies CASSLGTSGGEFF.

This chain links TRBV18 with TRBJ2-3; 14 nucleotides align to TRBD2. Germline values: CDR1 KGHSH, CDR2 LQKENI. This CDR3 spans 24 amino acids. Trimming removed 0 bases from V and 3 bases from J; junction bases left unmatched: 23. The CDR3 DNA sequence: TGTGCCAGCTCACCACCTATTTGGGCCCATAGACTAGCGGGAGGGCCGGAATTAACAGATACGCAGTATTTT. It is translated as CASSPPIWAHRLAGGPELTDTQYF.

J is TRBJ2-2 and V is TRBV7-2; TRBD2 agrees at 8 bases. CDR3 size: 15 residues. Germline V gene data show CDR1 as SGHTA and CDR2 as FQGNSA. Trimming cost V 1 base and J 4 bases; bases outside gene matches: 2. The CDR3 DNA reads as TGTGCCAGCAGCTTAGTCCTAGCGGGCACCGGGGAGCTGTTTTTT. Its protein product is CASSLVLAGTGELFF.

The rearrangement joins TRBV27 to TRBJ2-7; TRBD1 is a possible D gene (5 bases). This CDR3 spans 12 amino acids. Germline V lookup: CDR1 MNHEY, CDR2 SMNVEV (reference sequence). The V end lost 6 bases, the J end lost 6 bases, and 12 bases lay between the germline ends. The CDR3 sequence is CASSPWGSEQYF. DNA for the CDR3: TGTGCCAGCAGCCCCTGGGGCTCCGAGCAGTACTTC.

The V gene is TRBV2, the J gene TRBJ2-5; 9 bases are a match to TRBD2. V lost 6 bases, J lost 1 base, and 0 bases stayed unmatched. CDR3 length: 13 amino acids. The germline V gene has CDR1 SNHLY and CDR2 FYNNEI. The CDR3, as DNA: TGTGCCAGCAGGACTAGCGGCCAAGAGACCCAGTACTTC. The encoded protein is CASRTSGQETQYF.

This chain joins TRBV4-1 and TRBJ1-2; 8 bases fit TRBD1. CDR1 and CDR2 (germline): MGHRA, YSYEKL. CDR3 length: 16 amino acids. After removal of 3 bases from V and 5 bases from J, the junction contained 11 bases not matched to a gene. In nucleotides, the CDR3 is TGCGCCAGCAGCCACCCTATTCCAGGGGGCGGGTATGGCTACACCTTC. Protein sequence: CASSHPIPGGGYGYTF.

The rearrangement joins TRBV15 to TRBJ2-2, with D possibly TRBD1 on 7 matching bases. Germline V CDR1 and CDR2: LNHNV, YYDKDF (reference sequence). The CDR3 extends over 15 amino acids. V was pared by 0 bases and J by 9 bases, with 14 bases between. In DNA form, the CDR3 reads TGTGCCACCAGCAGAGAGTCAGGGGGGAACCGGGAGCTGTTTTTT. Encoded protein: CATSRESGGNRELFF.

This chain joins TRBV6-1 and TRBJ2-1; unclear D gene. Germline lookup yields CDR1 MNHNS and CDR2 SASEGT. Trimming removed 3 bases at V and 4 bases at J, with 7 bases between. This CDR3 is 13 amino acids long. The CDR3 DNA is TGTGCCAGCAGTGAGGGCCCATACAATGAGCAGTTCTTC. It translates to CASSEGPYNEQFF.

Comment on this clone: Other DNA sequences of this sample code for an identical CDR3. The genes are TRBV5-6 and TRBJ2-7; 11 bases are shared with TRBD2. This CDR3 is built from 15 residues. V dropped 4 bases and J dropped 2; count of bases not matched to a gene: 5. The V gene's germline CDR1 is SGHDT and CDR2 YYEEEE. The CDR3 bases are TGTGCCAGCAGCCGGCTAGCGGGGGGTACCTACGAGCAGTACTTC. This translates into CASSRLAGGTYEQYF.

The chain's CDR3 is CASRQGPDTGELFF. For the CDR3, the DNA is TGTGCCAGCAGACAGGGACCCGACACCGGGGAGCTGTTTTTT. The chain employs TRBV6-5 and TRBJ2-2; D might be TRBD1 (6 bases). Germline assignment: CDR1 MNHEY and CDR2 SVGAGI. Trimming stripped 6 bases from V and 3 bases from J, with 11 bases between. The length of the CDR3 is 14 residues.